This T cell receptor beta chain was identified during a study of blood T cell repertoires in COVID-19 (TCRdb year 2020). Looking at the study overall: The collaborator samples originated in the United States, Italy and Spain and spanned the acute and convalescent phases of COVID-19. Nearly every sample came with metadata listing a de-identified subject ID, COVID-19 status, age in years and sex. The prospective study material was composed of cDNA or gDNA derived from T cells, B-cell-depleted T cells, or PBMCs. The repertoires were released in a freely available public database intended as a resource for research on the immune response to SARS-CoV-2. The samples were drawn from two sources: the first 160 participants of the ongoing ImmuneRACE study, and 1,000 to 1,500 subjects contributed by 6 global collaborators. Where available, HLA class I and class II types were taken from metadata supplied by the sample provider and were not determined by assay-based typing. The dataset comprised deeply sampled blood TCRbeta repertoires from subjects exposed to, actively infected with, or recovered from COVID-19.

A note on this clone: Its antigen is currently not known. Within one base of it there is no much larger clone, and no base qualities were kept.

TCRbeta CDR3 regions were amplified from genomic DNA by means of the immunoSEQ Assay, a bias-controlled multiplex PCR. In the paper's pipeline: The number of nucleated cells in each sample was estimated by amplification of reference gene primers within the assay. To quantify the absolute abundance of each unique TCRbeta CDR3 rearrangement, sequence reads were collapsed and filtered. Productive Simpson clonality was computed per sample as the square root of Simpson's diversity index over productive rearrangements. TCRdb mirrors the immuneACCESS table, restricted to in-frame sequences. Some clones are absent from its copies; in checked studies, under half trace to an unresolved V gene, and the reason for the others is unknown. That table gives V, J and clone size, and the DNA gave D and trimming. This sample holds about 67,000 clones; 80% to 90% were observed only once. The biggest ten clones account for roughly 8.5% of the sample.

Points the paper makes about the study in general: Clinical and demographic metadata were provided uncurated, with the amount varying by source and participant.

Whole blood was collected in K2EDTA tubes by collaborating institutions according to the institutions' own protocols. Collaborator samples were shipped for TCRbeta analysis as frozen whole blood, isolated PBMCs, or DNA extracted from either sample type. The germline V gene (reference sequence) specifies LNHDA as CDR1 and SQIVND as CDR2. V is pared back by 5 bases and J by 0 bases, with 14 bases lying between the germline termini. The CDR3 holds 16 amino acids from the cysteine to the phenylalanine. Here the CDR3 DNA is all that survives: 48 bases in frame from base 1. In this chain, TRBV19 is recombined with TRBJ2-1, and TRBD2 may be the D gene, going by 6 matching bases. This receptor was obtained from a man aged 45-60 years with active COVID-19. Source material: peripheral blood. CDR3 protein: CASSLTSRSSYNEQFF. The DNA is as follows: TGTGCCAGTAGTTTAACTAGCCGGAGCTCCTACAATGAGCAGTTCTTC.